The count of the clone carrying this T cell receptor (beta chain) is one. What it binds is not known. The entry originates in a study of OX40 agonist ivuxolimab in advanced cancers. Whole-study findings and limits: The study observed clonal expansion of CD4+ and CD8+ blood T cells by week 6 at 0.1 to 3.0 mg/kg.

Trimming pared 7 bases from V and 2 bases from J, leaving 15 bases between. The CDR3 length is 14 residues. Germline CDR1 SQVTM, CDR2 ANQGSEA. Libraries were prepared by immunoSEQ multiplex PCR; TCRdb keeps only in-frame clonotypes and omits some of them. The sample records about 68,000 clones, roughly nine tenths being singletons. The sequencing here drew on CD4+ or CD8+ T cells sorted from blood, taken in a trial of the OX40 agonist ivuxolimab. The chain is built from TRBV29-1 and TRBJ2-1; D might be TRBD2 (5 bases). This TCR derives from an adult with an advanced solid tumor such as melanoma, head and neck, liver or kidney cancer. The CDR3 loop reads CSGHRGNAYNEQFF. The CDR3 nucleotides read TGCAGCGGACACCGGGGTAATGCCTACAATGAGCAGTTCTTC.